These 2 T cell receptor beta chains came from one sample sequenced in a study of shared clonotypes between healthy human individuals. The repertoire was sequenced with immunoSEQ multiplex PCR; TCRdb's copy has only in-frame clones and lacks some. The profile covers under 150,000 clones, with approximately 70% appearing a single time and approximately 23% taken by the ten largest. Sample: memory CD8+ T cells sorted from blood. Subset defined: CD45RO+ cells pooled with CCR7-negative TemRA cells. These receptors were taken from a woman aged 25-40 years in good health.

The rearrangement joins TRBV11-2 to TRBJ1-3; D gene uncertain. The V gene's germline CDR1 is SGHAT and CDR2 FQNNGV. The V gene lost 4 bases and the J gene lost 0 bases, with 13 bases spanning the gap. The CDR3 length is 16 residues. As DNA, the CDR3 is TGTGCCAGCAGCTCCAACGGATTTTTCTCTGGAAACACCATATATTTT. Translation gives CASSSNGFFSGNTIYF.

The J gene is TRBJ1-3, the V gene TRBV9; TRBD1 is a possible D gene (6 bases). Germline V gene sequence: CDR1 SGDLS, CDR2 YYNGEE. Trimming pared 3 bases from V and 4 bases from J, leaving 8 bases between. The CDR3 consists of 13 residues. DNA for the CDR3: TGTGCCAGCAGCGAACAGGGAGGAAACACCATATATTTT. Its translation: CASSEQGGNTIYF.